The T cell receptor (beta chain) described here comes from a study of beta chain features in type 1 diabetes. Comment on this clone: What it binds is unknown.

The entirety of the isolated RNA underwent reverse transcription, so expressed TCRB transcripts were sequenced. The method was immunoSEQ multiplex PCR; TCRdb's version includes in-frame clones alone and lacks a portion of them. The sample shows 500,000 to 800,000 clones, about an eighth of them seen only once. This CDR3 is 16 amino acids long. Germline CDR1 SGHRS, CDR2 YFSETQ. V was pared by 4 bases and J by 6 bases, with 22 bases between. The study, taken as a whole, reports: In all four CD4+ subsets, TCRB CDR3 length was significantly, moderately reduced in type 1 diabetes.

The origin of this receptor is a man in his thirties or forties with type 1 diabetes. The V gene is TRBV5-1, the J gene TRBJ1-2; TRBD1 might be the D (5 bases). Sample: naive CD4+ T cells from blood. This CDR3 is CASSPGTALETDGYTF. The CDR3 nucleotides are TGCGCCAGCAGCCCAGGGACGGCGCTTGAAACGGATGGCTACACCTTC.